The 27 T cell receptor beta chains presented below share a single source sample, sequenced in a study of blood T cell repertoires in COVID-19. Here immunoSEQ multiplex PCR was the method, and the copy in TCRdb shows in-frame clones only, minus some. The sample lists 70,000 to 85,000 clones, about 80% occurring once. Sequencing was performed on peripheral blood. The receptors originated from a man older than 75 with acute or convalescent COVID-19.

This clone was detected only a few times. The chain employs TRBV4-1 and TRBJ2-1; 11 bases agree with TRBD2. The germline CDR1 and CDR2 sequences are MGHRA and YSYEKL. The V and J ends lost 4 bases and 4 bases, in that order; junction bases with no gene match: 12. The CDR3 loop spans 18 amino acids. For the CDR3, the DNA is TGCGCCAGCAGCCGCCTAATAGGGCTAGCGGGGGGTTACAATGAGCAGTTCTTC. Translating it yields CASSRLIGLAGGYNEQFF.

The genes are TRBV6-5 and TRBJ1-1; D not certain. This CDR3 is built from 15 residues. The germline V gene encodes CDR1 MNHEY and CDR2 SVGAGI. Trimming cost V 0 bases and J 1 base, with 9 bases left between them. The chain's CDR3 is CASSYSAGRNTEAFF. The DNA of the CDR3 is TGTGCCAGCAGTTACTCAGCAGGAAGGAACACTGAAGCTTTCTTT.

The V call is TRBV29-1, the J call TRBJ2-7, with a possible D match to TRBD2 (6 bases). In germline, CDR1 is SQVTM, CDR2 ANQGSEA. This CDR3 region has 11 residues. Between the trimmed V and J ends, which lost 2 bases and 13 bases, there was a span of 15 bases. For the CDR3, the DNA is TGCAGCGTTGAACGAAACGGGGAGGCTTACTTC. Its translation is CSVERNGEAYF.

The rearrangement links TRBV4-1 to TRBJ2-2; a possible D gene is TRBD2 (5 bases). Trimming shortened V by 0 bases and J by 6 bases, and 11 bases separated the two germline ends. Germline lookup yields CDR1 MGHRA and CDR2 YSYEKL. The CDR3 covers 15 residues. CDR3 sequence (DNA): TGCGCCAGCAGCCAAGAGGAGGTTTGGGCCGGGGAGCTGTTTTTT. Translation gives CASSQEEVWAGELFF.

The chain has TRBV7-3 and TRBJ2-7; 7 positions match TRBD1. Unmatched junction bases numbered 7, after V lost 4 bases and J lost 7 bases. The CDR3 sequence is 13 residues long. CDR1 and CDR2 (germline): SGHTA, FQGTGA. The CDR3 DNA reads as TGTGCCAGCAGCTCCTCCGGGACAGCGGAGCAGTACTTC. Residues: CASSSSGTAEQYF.

The chain combines TRBV7-6 with TRBJ2-1, with 8 bases lining up with TRBD1. The CDR3 contains 13 residues. Germline values: CDR1 SGHVS, CDR2 FNYEAQ. After removal of 5 bases from V and 5 bases from J, the junction contained 2 bases not matched to a gene. The CDR3 DNA sequence: TGTGCCAGCAGCAGGACAGGGAACAATGAGCAGTTCTTC. Amino acids: CASSRTGNNEQFF.

The gene calls are TRBV19 and TRBJ2-5; TRBD1 matches 10 bases. Germline V gives CDR1 LNHDA, CDR2 SQIVND (reference sequence). The J segment lost 3 bases and the V segment lost 7 bases, leaving 8 bases of the junction unmatched. The length of the CDR3 is 15 residues. For the CDR3, the DNA is TGTGCCAGTAAAGCCGGGACAGGGGTCGAAGAGACCCAGTACTTC. Translated, it gives CASKAGTGVEETQYF.

V is TRBV6-6 and J is TRBJ2-2; TRBD1 might be the D (6 bases). V was trimmed by 10 bases and J by 6 bases, leaving 9 bases between them. Germline V gives CDR1 MNHNY, CDR2 SVGAGI (reference sequence). The CDR3 totals 11 residues. This chain's CDR3 is CATHRAGELFF. The CDR3 DNA is TGTGCCACCCACAGGGCCGGGGAGCTGTTTTTT.

The rearrangement joins TRBV5-8 to TRBJ1-6; D is uncertain. The germline V and J ends were trimmed by 2 bases and 8 bases, with 14 bases remaining between them. In germline, CDR1 is SGHTS, CDR2 YDEGEE. The CDR3 runs to 15 residues. The CDR3 loop reads CASSFGVGWDSPLHF. CDR3 nucleotide sequence: TGTGCCAGCAGCTTCGGGGTTGGTTGGGATTCACCCCTCCACTTT.

The chain couples TRBV4-1 to TRBJ2-6; 12 positions agree with TRBD1. Germline assignment: CDR1 MGHRA and CDR2 YSYEKL. The V segment lost 3 bases and the J segment 2 bases; nucleotides outside the gene matches: 5. CDR3 size: 18 residues. The CDR3 spells CASSQPGTGGPGANVLTF. The DNA for the CDR3 is TGCGCCAGCAGCCAGCCTGGGACAGGGGGCCCTGGGGCCAACGTCCTGACTTTC.

The chain joins TRBV29-1 to TRBJ1-1; 7 nucleotides match TRBD1. The CDR3 runs 12 residues. V dropped 4 bases and J dropped 5; count of bases not matched to a gene: 4. Germline V gives CDR1 SQVTM, CDR2 ANQGSEA. CDR3 nucleotide sequence: TGCAGCGTTGGAGGGACAGCTACTGAAGCTTTCTTT. Amino acid sequence: CSVGGTATEAFF. Combining the CDR3 with reference TRBV29-1 and TRBJ1-1 gives the whole variable domain SAVISQKPSRDICQRGTSLTIQCQVDSQVTMMFWYRQQPGQSLTLIATANQGSEATYESGFVIDKFPISRPNLTFSTLTVSNMSPEDSSIYLCSVGGTATEAFFGQGTRLTVV.

V usage is TRBV6-2 or TRBV6-3 and J usage is TRBJ1-1; the D is unclear. V was shortened by 4 bases and J by 8 bases, with 14 bases between the two germline ends. Germline lookup yields CDR1 MNHEY and CDR2 SVGEGT. This CDR3 is built from 13 residues. In DNA, the CDR3 is TGTGCCAGCAGTTTCACCTTTACGGGGGAAGCTTTCTTT. This codes for CASSFTFTGEAFF.

This clone has more than one count but fewer than ten. The rearrangement uses TRBV7-9 and TRBJ2-7; the D gene is possibly TRBD1 (7 bases). Per the germline V gene, CDR1 is SEHNR and CDR2 is FQNEAQ (reference sequence). This CDR3 is built from 12 residues. The V gene lost 4 bases and the J gene lost 7 bases, with 11 bases spanning the gap. The CDR3, as DNA: TGTGCCAGCAGCTCCAGGGGGGAAGAGCAGTACTTC. Its protein is CASSSRGEEQYF.

The chain has TRBV6-4 and TRBJ2-3, with 8 bases identical to TRBD2. The germline gives CDR1 MRHNA, CDR2 SNTAGT. CDR3 length equals 17 residues. The V segment lost 6 bases and the J segment 0 bases; nucleotides outside the gene matches: 11. The CDR3: CASSPGGGPPSTDTQYF. CDR3 bases: TGTGCCAGCAGCCCCGGGGGGGGGCCGCCTAGCACAGATACGCAGTATTTT.

The rearrangement links TRBV9 to TRBJ2-4; 8 bases agree with TRBD2. The CDR3 loop spans 15 amino acids. The ends lost 0 bases at V and 8 bases at J; junction bases unmatched: 7. Germline CDR1 reads SGDLS; CDR2 reads YYNGEE. The CDR3 DNA reads TGTGCCAGCAGCGTAGTTGCTAGCGGGTCGGACATTCAGTACTTC. This sequence encodes CASSVVASGSDIQYF.

The V call is TRBV5-1, the J call TRBJ1-1; possibly TRBD1 for D (6 bases). The germline V gene has CDR1 SGHRS and CDR2 YFSETQ. Trimming took off 2 bases at V and 0 bases at J, with 11 bases between the two ends. This CDR3 region has 15 residues. In DNA, the CDR3 is TGCGCCAGCAGCTTTACAGGGCTCATGAACACTGAAGCTTTCTTT. Its protein is CASSFTGLMNTEAFF.

The chain carries TRBV18 and TRBJ2-7; D unresolved. V was clipped by 4 bases and J by 3 bases, with 10 bases between them. The CDR3 runs to 13 residues. Germline V gene lookup returns CDR1 KGHSH and CDR2 LQKENI. The CDR3 nucleotides are TGTGCCAGCTCACTTGACGGAGTCTACGAGCAGTACTTC. This gives the protein CASSLDGVYEQYF.

The J gene is TRBJ2-1, the V gene TRBV6-1, with D perhaps matching TRBD2 (5 bases). The germline gives CDR1 MNHNS, CDR2 SASEGT. V gave up 0 bases and J gave up 0 bases, with 15 bases separating them. The CDR3 runs 18 residues. CDR3 in amino acids: CASSEALGVVSSYNEQFF. The CDR3, as DNA: TGTGCCAGCAGTGAAGCGCTCGGGGTCGTAAGCTCCTACAATGAGCAGTTCTTC.

V gene TRBV5-1 combines with J gene TRBJ2-5; 8 bases map to TRBD2. The trim removed 0 bases at V and 9 bases at J, leaving 7 bases unmatched. The CDR3 length is 14 residues. Germline V gene sequence: CDR1 SGHRS, CDR2 YFSETQ. The CDR3 DNA sequence: TGCGCCAGCAGCTTGGAACCCCCGCGGGGGGCCCAGTACTTC. Translated, it gives CASSLEPPRGAQYF.

This chain links TRBV7-9 with TRBJ2-5; TRBD1 agrees at 9 bases. V was pared by 4 bases and J by 5 bases, with 5 bases of the junction left unmatched. Germline CDR1 is SEHNR and CDR2 is FQNEAQ (reference sequence). The CDR3 extends over 14 amino acids. CDR3 bases: TGTGCCAGCAGCTCTAGGGGACAGGGTGAGACCCAGTACTTC. Its protein product is CASSSRGQGETQYF.

The rearrangement joins TRBV5-1 to TRBJ2-7; D may be TRBD2 (5 bases). This CDR3 is built from 12 residues. CDR1 and CDR2 from the germline V gene are SGHRS and YFSETQ. V lost 2 bases and J 5 bases, leaving 8 bases between the germline ends. The CDR3 reads CASSFAGNEQYF. CDR3 coding DNA: TGCGCCAGCAGCTTCGCCGGGAACGAGCAGTACTTC.

The V and J genes are TRBV9 and TRBJ2-2; 7 bases match TRBD2. The CDR3 extends over 15 amino acids. Germline lookup yields CDR1 SGDLS and CDR2 YYNGEE. Unmatched junction bases numbered 1, after V lost 2 bases and J lost 0 bases. The CDR3 region has the DNA TGTGCCAGCAGCGTCAGCGGGGCGAACACCGGGGAGCTGTTTTTT. It translates to CASSVSGANTGELFF.

This chain joins TRBV30 and TRBJ1-4; 8 bases match TRBD1. The germline V gene encodes CDR1 GTSNPN and CDR2 SVGIG (reference sequence). This CDR3 is built from 14 residues. Germline trimming cut 4 bases from V and 8 bases from J; bases unmatched to any gene: 9. The CDR3 is CAWKFGTGPEKLFF. The CDR3 DNA reads TGTGCCTGGAAGTTTGGGACAGGTCCCGAAAAACTGTTTTTT.

V is TRBV7-8 and J is TRBJ2-7, with 12 bases aligning to TRBD1. V shed 2 bases, J shed 2 bases, and the junction held 10 bases outside the gene matches. The germline CDR1 and CDR2 sequences are SGHVS and FQNEAQ. This CDR3 has 18 amino acids. The CDR3 region has the DNA TGTGCCAGCAGCTTAAACCGGGGGACAGGGGGCTTTACCTACGAGCAGTACTTC. It specifies CASSLNRGTGGFTYEQYF.

The CDR3 reads CSVKTGTGLTDTQYF. The CDR3 nucleotides are TGCAGCGTTAAAACCGGGACAGGGTTAACAGATACGCAGTATTTT. V usage is TRBV29-1 and J usage is TRBJ2-3; 9 bases map to TRBD1. The CDR3 length is 15 residues. The V gene end was trimmed by 5 bases and the J gene end by 3 bases; junction bases not matched to a gene: 9. Germline V gives CDR1 SQVTM, CDR2 ANQGSEA.

The chain has TRBV30 and TRBJ1-5; 9 positions match TRBD1. J lost 0 bases, V lost 5 bases, and 17 bases had no gene match. The CDR3 contains 19 residues. CDR1 and CDR2 from the germline V gene are GTSNPN and SVGIG (reference sequence). The CDR3 here is CAWCPSPGQGLYSNQPQHF. DNA for the CDR3: TGTGCCTGGTGTCCATCACCGGGACAGGGACTCTATAGCAATCAGCCCCAGCATTTT.

On this clone itself: This CDR3 is also generated by other DNA sequences in the sample. This chain uses TRBV11-2 with TRBJ1-5, with D unresolved. The CDR3 totals 13 residues. Looked up from germline, CDR1 is SGHAT and CDR2 is FQNNGV. V gave up 0 bases and J gave up 5 bases, with 5 bases separating them. CDR3 nucleotide sequence: TGTGCCAGCAGCTTAGATCGAGATCAGCCCCAGCATTTT. Translating gives CASSLDRDQPQHF.